One and the same sample provided the 31 T cell receptor beta chains below, sequenced in a study of blood T cell repertoires in COVID-19. Sequencing was performed with immunoSEQ multiplex PCR; in TCRdb, only in-frame clones are kept and a portion is missing. This sample carries about 140,000 clones, 88% of them seen once, and the ten largest clones take roughly a tenth. Sequencing input: peripheral blood. Receptors were obtained from a man aged 60 to 69 with active or convalescent COVID-19.

The chain uses TRBV7-2 and TRBJ2-1, with 7 bases lining up with TRBD1. The V gene's germline CDR1 is SGHTA and CDR2 FQGNSA. V trimming: 0 bases; J trimming: 3 bases; junction bases outside the gene matches: 5. The CDR3 length is 16 residues. The CDR3 spells CASSLAGQVLYNEQFF. The CDR3 coding sequence is TGTGCCAGCAGCTTAGCTGGACAGGTCCTCTACAATGAGCAGTTCTTC.

The CDR3 nucleotides are TGTGCCAGCAGTCTTAACAGGGGAAATGAAGCTTTCTTT. Protein: CASSLNRGNEAFF. The V gene is TRBV7-3, the J gene TRBJ1-1; 7 bases match TRBD1. CDR3 length: 13 residues. Looked up from germline, CDR1 is SGHTA and CDR2 is FQGTGA. Trimming cost V 6 bases and J 7 bases; bases outside gene matches: 8. Using reference TRBV7-3 and TRBJ1-1 for the parts outside the CDR3, the full variable domain is GAGVSQTPSNKVTEKGKYVELRCDPISGHTALYWYRQSLGQGPEFLIYFQGTGAADDSGLPNDRFFAVRPEGSVSTLKIQRTERGDSAVYLCASSLNRGNEAFFGQGTRLTVV.

The chain uses TRBV6-2 or TRBV6-3 and TRBJ2-3, with D unresolved. Deletions cut 6 bases from V and 0 bases from J, with 4 bases between. Germline V lookup: CDR1 MNHEY, CDR2 SVGEGT. The CDR3 sequence is 12 residues long. The CDR3 region has the DNA TGTGCCAGCAGCTCTAGCACAGATACGCAGTATTTT. It specifies CASSSSTDTQYF.

J is TRBJ2-7 and V is TRBV9, with 12 bases fitting TRBD2. V dropped 2 bases and J dropped 7; count of bases not matched to a gene: 4. The germline CDR1 and CDR2 sequences are SGDLS and YYNGEE. This CDR3 has 14 amino acids. The CDR3 nucleotides are TGTGCCAGCAGCGTGACTAGCGGGAGTAGAGAGCAGTACTTC. It codes for CASSVTSGSREQYF.

This clone was observed a single time. The genes are TRBV28 and TRBJ1-2, with a tentative D call TRBD1 (6 bases). The germline CDR1 and CDR2 sequences are MDHEN and SYDVKM. Deletions cut 5 bases from V and 3 bases from J, with 16 bases between. The CDR3 totals 15 residues. The chain's CDR3 is CASSKRRGLDYGYTF. CDR3 DNA sequence: TGTGCCAGCAGTAAGAGGCGGGGGCTGGACTATGGCTACACCTTC.

This chain connects TRBV5-4 to TRBJ2-2, with D unclear. Trimming took off 4 bases at V and 5 bases at J, with 9 bases between the two ends. The CDR3 spans 13 residues. CDR1 is SGHNT, CDR2 YYREEE, per germline (reference sequence). The CDR3 is CASSAPGTGELFF. In nucleotides, the CDR3 is TGTGCCAGCAGCGCCCCAGGAACCGGGGAGCTGTTTTTT.

About this clone: Distinct nucleotide sequences in the sample also encode this CDR3. V usage is TRBV11-2 and J usage is TRBJ1-6; TRBD1 agrees at 10 bases. This CDR3 region has 15 residues. In germline, CDR1 is SGHAT, CDR2 FQNNGV. J was trimmed by 10 bases and V by 2 bases; bases with no gene match: 5. Here the CDR3 reads CASSLKGQGYSPLHF. As DNA, the CDR3 is TGTGCCAGCAGCTTAAAGGGACAGGGGTACTCACCCCTCCACTTT.

V and J are TRBV5-1 and TRBJ2-5; maybe TRBD2 (6 bases). The germline V gene encodes CDR1 SGHRS and CDR2 YFSETQ. The CDR3 length is 13 residues. Trimming shortened V by 3 bases and J by 2 bases, and 8 bases separated the two germline ends. As DNA, the CDR3 is TGCGCCAGCAGCTCTGGACTACAAGAGACCCAGTACTTC. This gives the protein CASSSGLQETQYF.

The chain joins TRBV28 to TRBJ2-7; the match to TRBD1 covers 12 bases. Losses at the gene ends were 7 bases for V and 7 bases for J; bases not matched to a gene: 14. CDR3 length: 16 residues. Germline V CDR1 and CDR2: MDHEN, SYDVKM. The DNA of the CDR3 is TGTGCCAGCAACCCGCGGGGGGGACAGGGGGCGTGGGAGCAGTACTTC. This sequence encodes CASNPRGGQGAWEQYF.

The rearrangement uses TRBV7-9 and TRBJ2-7, with 8 positions matching TRBD2. CDR3 length equals 14 residues. Trimming removed 8 bases from V and 5 bases from J; junction bases left unmatched: 11. Germline values: CDR1 SEHNR, CDR2 FQNEAQ (reference sequence). The CDR3 DNA follows: TGTGCCAGCGCCTTGAGCGGGAGTCGTGACGAGCAGTACTTC. Amino acids: CASALSGSRDEQYF.

The chain couples TRBV6-5 to TRBJ1-1; TRBD1 agrees at 10 bases. The CDR3 consists of 13 residues. Trimming removed 6 bases from V and 4 bases from J; junction bases left unmatched: 2. CDR1 is MNHEY, CDR2 SVGAGI, per germline. CDR3 DNA sequence: TGTGCCAGCAGGACAGGGGGCGTCACTGAAGCTTTCTTT. Protein product: CASRTGGVTEAFF.

This chain links TRBV7-2 with TRBJ2-3, with D possibly TRBD2 on 6 matching bases. The CDR3 extends over 19 amino acids. Germline CDR1 SGHTA, CDR2 FQGNSA. V dropped 3 bases and J dropped 6 bases, with 28 bases sitting between them. CDR3 in DNA: TGTGCCAGCAGCTTCAAAGCAAAAATGACTAGGGCCCCGGAGGATACGCAGTATTTT. Amino acid sequence: CASSFKAKMTRAPEDTQYF.

The J gene is TRBJ1-5, the V gene TRBV10-2, with 8 bases that match TRBD1. J lost 1 base, V lost 0 bases, and 8 bases had no gene match. Germline CDR1 and CDR2: WSHSY and SAAADI. This CDR3 is 18 amino acids long. The CDR3 protein is CASSESGRGRVSNQPQHF. The CDR3 DNA follows: TGCGCCAGCAGTGAGTCCGGCAGGGGGCGCGTAAGCAATCAGCCCCAGCATTTT.

The sample holds one count of this clone. This chain joins TRBV5-1 and TRBJ1-3, with no clear D. Germline V lookup: CDR1 SGHRS, CDR2 YFSETQ. Trimming stripped 2 bases from V and 0 bases from J, with 6 bases between. CDR3 size: 14 residues. The CDR3 sequence: CASSLMSSGNTIYF. The CDR3 DNA follows: TGCGCCAGCAGCTTAATGAGCTCTGGAAACACCATATATTTT.

The chain uses TRBV9 and TRBJ2-2; TRBD2 matches 11 bases. This CDR3 is 15 amino acids long. CDR1 and CDR2 (germline): SGDLS, YYNGEE. V dropped 2 bases and J dropped 6; count of bases not matched to a gene: 3. CDR3 region: CASSVSGRAPGELFF. CDR3 in DNA: TGTGCCAGCAGCGTTAGCGGGAGGGCCCCCGGGGAGCTGTTTTTT.

The V call is TRBV6-6, the J call TRBJ2-7; D is unresolved. The CDR3 loop spans 13 amino acids. V lost 0 bases to trimming and J lost 4 bases, with 7 bases between them. The germline gives CDR1 MNHNY, CDR2 SVGAGI (reference sequence). The CDR3 reads CASSYSKQYEQYF. The CDR3 DNA is TGTGCCAGCAGTTACTCGAAACAGTACGAGCAGTACTTC.

In this sample, this clone turned up a few times. This sequence joins TRBV3-1 (or the pseudogene TRBV3-2) and TRBJ2-7, with 8 positions matching TRBD1. This CDR3 contains 14 residues. The V gene's germline CDR1 is LGHDT and CDR2 YNNKEL (reference sequence). J gave up 1 base and V 3 bases, and 2 bases lay outside the gene matches. The chain's CDR3 is CASSHRTGSYEQYF. The DNA for the CDR3 is TGTGCCAGCAGCCATCGGACAGGGTCCTACGAGCAGTACTTC.

The chain recombines TRBV5-1 with TRBJ1-3, with TRBD1 identical over 7 bases. CDR1 and CDR2 (germline): SGHRS, YFSETQ. There are 15 residues in the CDR3. V gave up 2 bases and J gave up 2 bases; unmatched junction bases: 4. In nucleotides, the CDR3 is TGCGCCAGCAGCTTCCGACAGGGAACTGGAAACACCATATATTTT. Protein product: CASSFRQGTGNTIYF. The full variable domain, completed using reference TRBV5-1 and TRBJ1-3, is KAGVTQTPRYLIKTRGQQVTLSCSPISGHRSVSWYQQTPGQGLQFLFEYFSETQRNKGNFPGRFSGRQFSNSRSEMNVSTLELGDSALYLCASSFRQGTGNTIYFGEGSWLTVV.

The V call is TRBV7-9, the J call TRBJ2-2; 12 positions agree with TRBD2. This CDR3 contains 16 residues. With 5 bases clipped from V and 4 bases from J, the junction kept 5 bases outside the gene matches. Germline-derived CDR1 and CDR2 are SEHNR and FQNEAQ (reference sequence). The CDR3 DNA follows: TGTGCCAGCAGCCTATCGGGACTAGCGGGCACCGGGGAGCTGTTTTTT. This translates into CASSLSGLAGTGELFF.

V is TRBV7-2 and J is TRBJ2-7; D call uncertain. The V and J ends lost 2 bases and 8 bases respectively, with 16 bases between them. The CDR3 is 14 residues long. CDR1 and CDR2 (germline): SGHTA, FQGNSA. In DNA form, the CDR3 reads TGTGCCAGCAGCTTACTAGATGGCAGCGCACAGCAGTACTTC. Protein sequence: CASSLLDGSAQQYF.

The gene calls are TRBV19 and TRBJ2-3; 10 bases are shared with TRBD1. Germline CDR1 LNHDA, CDR2 SQIVND (reference sequence). V lost 3 bases to trimming and J lost 4 bases; unmatched junction nucleotides: 10. This CDR3 comprises 17 residues. CDR3 in DNA: TGTGCCAGTAGTATTACAAAGGGACAGGGGAAAGCAGATACGCAGTATTTT. It specifies CASSITKGQGKADTQYF.

The chain combines TRBV9 with TRBJ1-1; no clear D. Germline V gene lookup returns CDR1 SGDLS and CDR2 YYNGEE. Trimming took 3 bases from V and 7 from J, leaving 22 bases between them. This CDR3 spans 16 amino acids. Written as DNA, the CDR3 is TGTGCCAGCAGCGGAACCCGTGCTTTAGGAGAAGGTGAAGCTTTCTTT. As protein: CASSGTRALGEGEAFF.

The gene calls are TRBV11-2 and TRBJ2-6; D is unclear. V was clipped by 5 bases and J by 4 bases, with 12 bases between them. There are 15 residues in the CDR3. Germline loops: CDR1 SGHAT, CDR2 FQNNGV. CDR3 DNA: TGTGCCAGCAGCCCCCTAAGTGCAGGGGCCAACGTCCTGACTTTC. This gives the protein CASSPLSAGANVLTF.

The chain employs TRBV5-6 and TRBJ2-7; TRBD1 matches 9 bases. Unmatched junction bases numbered 7, after V lost 4 bases and J lost 2 bases. From germline, CDR1 is SGHDT and CDR2 YYEEEE. This CDR3 spans 15 amino acids. The CDR3 sequence: CASSTTGTGPYEQYF. CDR3 in DNA: TGTGCCAGCAGCACGACCGGGACAGGGCCCTACGAGCAGTACTTC.

The J gene is TRBJ2-3, the V gene TRBV5-1; 10 bases match TRBD2. The V gene's germline CDR1 is SGHRS and CDR2 YFSETQ. This CDR3 comprises 16 residues. Trimming took 1 base from V and 0 from J; bases not matched to a gene: 2. The CDR3 DNA sequence: TGCGCCAGCAGCTTGACTAGCGGGGCTAGCACAGATACGCAGTATTTT. The encoded protein is CASSLTSGASTDTQYF. The entire variable domain, with the rest obtained from reference TRBV5-1 and TRBJ2-3, is as follows: KAGVTQTPRYLIKTRGQQVTLSCSPISGHRSVSWYQQTPGQGLQFLFEYFSETQRNKGNFPGRFSGRQFSNSRSEMNVSTLELGDSALYLCASSLTSGASTDTQYFGPGTRLTVL.

The chain employs TRBV9 and TRBJ2-3; no reliable D call. The CDR3 totals 16 residues. Looked up from germline, CDR1 is SGDLS and CDR2 is YYNGEE. V was shortened by 3 bases and J by 1 base, with 15 bases between the two germline ends. This CDR3 is CASSAVAGSGTDTQYF. Here the CDR3 DNA reads TGTGCCAGCAGCGCGGTAGCCGGGTCGGGCACAGATACGCAGTATTTT.

The CDR3 reads CASSPQLGFNEQFF. The CDR3 DNA reads as TGTGCCAGCAGCCCGCAACTAGGTTTCAATGAGCAGTTCTTC. The V gene is TRBV14, the J gene TRBJ2-1, with D possibly TRBD2 on 5 matching bases. The CDR3 length is 14 residues. Germline CDR1 and CDR2: SGHDN and FVKESK. V gave up 4 bases and J gave up 6 bases, with 13 bases separating them.

V is TRBV10-3 and J is TRBJ1-2; TRBD1 matches 7 bases. Germline CDR1 and CDR2: ENHRY and SYGVKD. CDR3 length equals 16 residues. V lost 2 bases, J lost 0 bases, and 6 bases stayed unmatched. CDR3 DNA sequence: TGTGCCATCAGTGAGACGCCGACAGGGACTAACTATGGCTACACCTTC. Protein sequence: CAISETPTGTNYGYTF.

This sequence joins TRBV5-6 and TRBJ1-5; a possible D gene is TRBD1 (5 bases). Per the germline V gene, CDR1 is SGHDT and CDR2 is YYEEEE. CDR3 length: 14 residues. With 0 bases removed from V and 1 base from J, the gap between germline ends came to 5 bases. CDR3 protein: CASSLGQSNQPQHF. The CDR3 nucleotides read TGTGCCAGCAGCTTGGGACAGAGCAATCAGCCCCAGCATTTT.

This clone was counted a few times. V gene TRBV11-2 combines with J gene TRBJ2-1, with 8 bases lining up with TRBD2. The CDR3 length is 15 residues. Germline V gene lookup returns CDR1 SGHAT and CDR2 FQNNGV. With V trimmed by 2 bases and J by 0 bases, 0 bases remained unmatched. CDR3 nucleotides: TGTGCCAGCAGCTTAAGCGGGAGCTCCTACAATGAGCAGTTCTTC. This encodes CASSLSGSSYNEQFF.

V is TRBV7-2 and J is TRBJ2-1; TRBD1 agrees at 10 bases. The CDR3 runs to 14 residues. The junction had 4 bases not matched to a gene; V was cut back by 5 bases and J by 6 bases. Germline values: CDR1 SGHTA, CDR2 FQGNSA. The CDR3 DNA sequence: TGTGCCAGCAGCCGGGACAGGGGAGGCAATGAGCAGTTCTTC. This sequence encodes CASSRDRGGNEQFF.